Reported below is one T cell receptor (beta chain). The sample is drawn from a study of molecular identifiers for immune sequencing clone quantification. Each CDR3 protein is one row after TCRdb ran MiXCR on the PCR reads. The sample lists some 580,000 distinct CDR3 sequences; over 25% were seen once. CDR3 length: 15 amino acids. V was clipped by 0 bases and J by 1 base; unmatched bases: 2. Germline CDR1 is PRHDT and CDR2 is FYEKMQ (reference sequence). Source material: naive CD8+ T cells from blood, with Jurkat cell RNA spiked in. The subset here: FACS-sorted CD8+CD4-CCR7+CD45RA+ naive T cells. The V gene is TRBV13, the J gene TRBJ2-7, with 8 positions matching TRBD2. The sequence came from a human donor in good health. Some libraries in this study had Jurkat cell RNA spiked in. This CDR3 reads CASSLGTSVSYEQYF. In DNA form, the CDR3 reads TGTGCCAGCAGCTTAGGGACTAGCGTATCCTACGAGCAGTACTTC.